This T cell receptor beta chain comes out of a study of T cell repertoires in ileal Crohn's disease (dated by TCRdb to 2018 to 2020). Regarding the complete study: At the time of surgery, around 35% of patients were active smokers, and the median duration of disease was 7.5 to 8.5 years. Every patient underwent surgery because of a complication, which was stricturing disease in 61% of cases and penetrating disease in roughly 39%. Endoscopic postoperative recurrence was defined by a Rutgeerts score above i0. M0 samples consisted of biopsies taken from the inflamed part of the ileum in the surgical resection specimen. About half of the patients received postoperative therapy: under 13 received thiopurines and 15 to 20 received anti-TNF agents. For commercial TCRB immunosequencing, approximately 480 nanograms of biopsy DNA were submitted for each sample. TCR repertoire analysis was done in a few dozen Crohn's disease patients from a prospective multicentre cohort. A total of 170 or so mucosal samples from some 50 patients were sequenced, with samples obtained at several locations on the surgical specimen and at postoperative endoscopy. The study was conducted in parallel with a multicentre cohort built to find predictors of early endoscopic recurrence after ileocolonic resection.

As for this clone: Its antigen is unknown. The sample holds no much larger clone one base away, and base qualities are not on file.

Findings and caveats that apply to the study as a whole: Compared with non-smokers, patients who were active smokers at surgery showed a significantly higher proportion of clonal expansions (about 25% vs 20%, p=0.02). Compared with CD4 T cells, sorted CD8 T cells held more high-frequency clones, which suggests that the mucosal expansions were mostly CD8. Mucosal CD4 and CD8 T cells were sorted and sequenced only in a subgroup of patients, the size of which was not stated. Endoscopic recurrence was found to be associated with higher high-frequency clone percentages at surgery, and recurrence was observed in all patients with clonality above 26.8% (18/57).

The CDR3 spans 13 residues, from the cysteine through the phenylalanine. Here the CDR3 DNA is all that survives: 39 bases in frame from base 1. A distance of 2 bases separates the germline ends of V and J, which lose 0 bases and 3 bases respectively. CDR1 and CDR2, looked up from the germline V gene, are MRHNA and SNTAGT. The method was the immunoSEQ multiplex PCR assay. A two-step, amplification bias-controlled multiplex PCR was used by Adaptive Biotechnology to amplify CDR3 regions from genomic DNA. In the first PCR, primers covered every V and J gene segment, and in the second PCR, barcodes and Illumina adapters were added. CDR3 libraries were sequenced using an Illumina instrument. The published analysis was carried out like this. Analysis combined the vendor-provided pipelines with custom analysis of raw data in R/Bioconductor under R version 3.3.0. Clonality, which ranges from 0 to 1, was calculated as the inverse of the normalised Shannon entropy across all productive clones. The repertoire share taken up by the top 100 clones defined high-frequency clones, and only clones that passed a 95% confidence test were kept. Overlap between samples was measured with the Morisita-Horn index, while repertoire diversity was measured with the Simpson index. TCRdb carries this immuneACCESS record with in-frame sequences only. Its versions omit some clonotypes, under half of them owing to an unresolved V gene in the studies checked, with the rest unexplained. The DNA gave D and trimming, while V, J and clone size come from that table. The sample has 5,500 to 7,500 clones on record, approximately 82% of them singletons. The ten biggest clones cover approximately 10% of the sample.

This specimen's time point label, per the study, means: inflamed ileum from the surgical specimen. Adults with ileal or ileocolonic Crohn's disease and an indication for ileocolonic resection were eligible for inclusion. Whole ileal mucosal biopsies were kept frozen at -80 degrees C prior to DNA extraction. A TRizol-based method was used to extract genomic DNA from the frozen whole biopsies, and the DNA was quantified with a NanoDrop 2000 spectrophotometer. The sequence is built from TRBV6-4 and TRBJ2-2, with no confidently assigned D gene. This receptor was obtained from an adult with Crohn's disease. Sequencing input: ileal tissue. The CDR3 reads as follows: CASSDSYTGELFF. The DNA sequence reads TGTGCCAGCAGTGACTCTTACACCGGGGAGCTGTTTTTT.